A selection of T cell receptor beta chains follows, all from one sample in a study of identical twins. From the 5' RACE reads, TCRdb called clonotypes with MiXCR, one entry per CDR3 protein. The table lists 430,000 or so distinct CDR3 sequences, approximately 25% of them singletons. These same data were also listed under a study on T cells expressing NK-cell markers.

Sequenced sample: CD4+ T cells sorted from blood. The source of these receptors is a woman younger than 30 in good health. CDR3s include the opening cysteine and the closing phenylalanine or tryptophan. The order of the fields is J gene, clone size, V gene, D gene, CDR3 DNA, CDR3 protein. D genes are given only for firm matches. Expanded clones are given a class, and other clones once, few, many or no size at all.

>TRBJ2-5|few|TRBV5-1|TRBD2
TGCGCCAGCAGCCTGACTAGCGGGAGAGAGGGGACCCAGTACTTC
CASSLTSGREGTQYF
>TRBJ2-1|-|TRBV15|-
TGTGCCACCAGCAGAGGACAGAACAATGAGCAGTTCTTC
CATSRGQNNEQFF
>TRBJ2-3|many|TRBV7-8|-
TGTGCCAGCAGCTTATTCGGGGGATTGACTAGCACAGATACGCAGTATTTT
CASSLFGGLTSTDTQYF
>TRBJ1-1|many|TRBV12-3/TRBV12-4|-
TGTGCCAGCAGTTTCGGACGGAACACTGAAGCTTTCTTT
CASSFGRNTEAFF
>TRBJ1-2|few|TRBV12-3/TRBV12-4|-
TGTGCCAGCACCCCGGTGGACGGACGGGGTGGCTACACCTTC
CASTPVDGRGGYTF
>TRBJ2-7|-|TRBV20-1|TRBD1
TGCAGTGCTATTTTTGGGACAGGAGTCTACGAGCAGTACTTC
CSAIFGTGVYEQYF
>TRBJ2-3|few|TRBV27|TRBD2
TGTGCCAGCAGTTTGAAGCGGGATACCAACTTTCCAGATACGCAGTATTTT
CASSLKRDTNFPDTQYF
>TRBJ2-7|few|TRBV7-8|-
TGTGCCAGCAGCCAAGTGGACAGTTACTACGAGCAGTACTTC
CASSQVDSYYEQYF
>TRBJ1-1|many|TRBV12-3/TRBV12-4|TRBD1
TGTGCCAGCAGCCTCAACAGGGGAGTGAACACTGAAGCTTTCTTT
CASSLNRGVNTEAFF
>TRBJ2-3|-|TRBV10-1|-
TGCGCCAGCAGTGCCCCCGGGGGAACAGATACGCAGTATTTT
CASSAPGGTDTQYF
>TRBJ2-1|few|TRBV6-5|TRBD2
TGTGCCAGCAGTTACAGCGGGGCTCTAAGCTCCTACAATGAGCAGTTCTTC
CASSYSGALSSYNEQFF
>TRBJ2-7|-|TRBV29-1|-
TGCAGCGTTGGGTCTAGCGCCTACGAGCAGTACTTC
CSVGSSAYEQYF
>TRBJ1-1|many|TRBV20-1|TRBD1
TGCAGTGCTCCCGGGACAGTGGCCATGAACACTGAAGCTTTCTTT
CSAPGTVAMNTEAFF
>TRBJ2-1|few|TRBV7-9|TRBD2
TGTGCCAGCAGCTTCCGTACGGGAGGTAACGAGCAGTTCTTC
CASSFRTGGNEQFF
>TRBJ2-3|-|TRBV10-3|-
TGTGCCATCATGTCCGCTGGCACAGATACGCAGTATTTT
CAIMSAGTDTQYF
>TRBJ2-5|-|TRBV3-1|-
TGTGCCAGCAGCCCCACTCGTTTGACCCAGTACTTC
CASSPTRLTQYF
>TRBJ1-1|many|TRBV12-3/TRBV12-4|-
TGTGCCAGCAGTCAGCAGGTGCGCACTGAAGCTTTCTTT
CASSQQVRTEAFF
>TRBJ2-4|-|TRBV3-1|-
TGTGCCAGCAGCCAGGAGGGGGTACAGGGGAGCCTAGCCAAAAACATTCAGTACTTC
CASSQEGVQGSLAKNIQYF
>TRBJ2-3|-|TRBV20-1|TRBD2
TGCAGTGCTAGACATACTAGCGGGAGTCTCCCTGGCACAGATACGCAGTATTTT
CSARHTSGSLPGTDTQYF
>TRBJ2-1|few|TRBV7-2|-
TGTGCCAGCAGCCCGAACTGGTCCTACAATGAGCAGTTCTTC
CASSPNWSYNEQFF
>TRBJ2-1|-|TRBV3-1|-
TGTGCCAGCAGCCAAGGGGGGAGTGGTTCCTACAATGAGCAGTTCTTC
CASSQGGSGSYNEQFF
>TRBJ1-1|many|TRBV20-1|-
TGCAGTGCTAGAGATGGAAGGACTGAAGCTTTCTTT
CSARDGRTEAFF
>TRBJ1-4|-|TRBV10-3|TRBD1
TGTGCCATCAGTGGACAGGGAACTAATGAAAAACTGTTTTTT
CAISGQGTNEKLFF
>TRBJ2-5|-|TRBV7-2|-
TGTGCCAGCAGCTTGGAGGTGACCCAGTACTTC
CASSLEVTQYF
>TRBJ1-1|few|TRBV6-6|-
TGTGCCACGCACATAGGGGGTACTGAAGCTTTCTTT
CATHIGGTEAFF
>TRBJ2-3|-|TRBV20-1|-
TGCAGTGCTTCCCCCGTACTACTTGCTAGCACAGATACGCAGTATTTT
CSASPVLLASTDTQYF
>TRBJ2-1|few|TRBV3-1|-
TGTGCCAGCAGCCAAGATAGATCGAGGGATGAGCAGTTCTTC
CASSQDRSRDEQFF
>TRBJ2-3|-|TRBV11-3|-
TGTGCCAGCGAAGGGGGGGTGGACGATACGCAGTATTTT
CASEGGVDDTQYF
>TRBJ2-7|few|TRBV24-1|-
TGTGCCACCAGTGAACGGGGACTCCCGGCATACGAGCAGTACTTC
CATSERGLPAYEQYF
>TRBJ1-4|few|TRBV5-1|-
TGCGCCAGCAGATCCGACAGACTAAATGAAAAACTGTTTTTT
CASRSDRLNEKLFF
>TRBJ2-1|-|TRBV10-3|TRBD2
TGTGCCATCAGTGAGTCAGCGGGAGCTGGGGGTGAGCAGTTCTTC
CAISESAGAGGEQFF
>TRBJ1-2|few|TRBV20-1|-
TGCAGTGCTAGAGACCCCCGCAGGGGTGGCTACACCTTC
CSARDPRRGGYTF
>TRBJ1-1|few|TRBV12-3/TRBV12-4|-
TGTGCCAGCAGTCGGCGTTCAAACACTGAAGCTTTCTTT
CASSRRSNTEAFF
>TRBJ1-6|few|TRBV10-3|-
TGTGCCATCAGTGAGTCGGCTAATTCACCCCTCCACTTT
CAISESANSPLHF
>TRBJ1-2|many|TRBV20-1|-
TGCAGTGCTAGGGTACCAGTCCAATGGTATGGCTACACCTTC
CSARVPVQWYGYTF
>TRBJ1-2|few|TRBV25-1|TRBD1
TGTGCCAGCAGTGAAGCGGGCAGGGGGTATGGCTACACCTTC
CASSEAGRGYGYTF
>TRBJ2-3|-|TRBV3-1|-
TGTGCCAGCAGCTTCGGACACATCACAGATACGCAGTATTTT
CASSFGHITDTQYF
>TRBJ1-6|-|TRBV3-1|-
TGTGCCAGCAGTTCACATAACCGGGTTTCAAGGAATTCACCCCTCCACTTT
CASSSHNRVSRNSPLHF
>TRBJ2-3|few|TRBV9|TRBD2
TGTGCCAGCAGCGTAGGGCGCGGGACTAGCGGGAGAGTCGAGACAGATACGCAGTATTTT
CASSVGRGTSGRVETDTQYF
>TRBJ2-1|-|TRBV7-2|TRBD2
TGTGCCAGCAGCTATTCTAGCGGCGGGGCGAATGAGCAGTTCTTC
CASSYSSGGANEQFF
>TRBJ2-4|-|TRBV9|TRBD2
TGTGCCAGCAGCCCAGGACTAGATAAAAACATTCAGTACTTC
CASSPGLDKNIQYF
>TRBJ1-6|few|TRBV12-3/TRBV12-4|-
TGTGCCAGCACCCGGTCACCCCTCCACTTT
CASTRSPLHF
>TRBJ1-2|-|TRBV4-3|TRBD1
TGCGCCAGCAGCCACATAACGGGACAGGGAAACTATGGCTACACCTTC
CASSHITGQGNYGYTF
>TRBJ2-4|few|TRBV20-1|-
TGCAGTGCTAGAGACCGAACAGGGTGGGGAAACATTCAGTACTTC
CSARDRTGWGNIQYF
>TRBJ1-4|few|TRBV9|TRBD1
TGTGCCAGCAGCACGTCAGGGGGCAGGAGTGAAAAACTGTTTTTT
CASSTSGGRSEKLFF
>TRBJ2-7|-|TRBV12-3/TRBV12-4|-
TGTGCCAGCAGCCCTGCAGGCCTTATTTACGAGCAGTACTTC
CASSPAGLIYEQYF
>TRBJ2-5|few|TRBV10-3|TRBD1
TGTGCCATCAGCGAAGGACAGGAGGAGACCCAGTACTTC
CAISEGQEETQYF
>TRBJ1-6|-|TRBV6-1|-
TGTGCCAGCAGTCAACGGAGGTCCTATAATTCACCCCTCCACTTT
CASSQRRSYNSPLHF
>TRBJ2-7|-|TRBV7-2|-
TGTGCCAGCAGCAGGGGGGCTGGATACGAGCAGTACTTC
CASSRGAGYEQYF
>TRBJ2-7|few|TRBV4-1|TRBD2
TGCGCCAGCAGCCAATCGCGGGTGACCGCTAGCGGGACCCTCTACGAGCAGTACTTC
CASSQSRVTASGTLYEQYF
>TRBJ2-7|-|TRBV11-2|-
TGTGCCAGCAGCTTTTCCACAGGGTCGGGGAACTACGAGCAGTACTTC
CASSFSTGSGNYEQYF
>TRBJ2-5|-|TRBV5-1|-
TGCGCCAGCAGAAACCGGGACACCCCCGGGGAGACCCAGTACTTC
CASRNRDTPGETQYF
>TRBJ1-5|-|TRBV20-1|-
TGCAGTGCTGCGGGGGATGGCAATCAGCCCCAGCATTTT
CSAAGDGNQPQHF